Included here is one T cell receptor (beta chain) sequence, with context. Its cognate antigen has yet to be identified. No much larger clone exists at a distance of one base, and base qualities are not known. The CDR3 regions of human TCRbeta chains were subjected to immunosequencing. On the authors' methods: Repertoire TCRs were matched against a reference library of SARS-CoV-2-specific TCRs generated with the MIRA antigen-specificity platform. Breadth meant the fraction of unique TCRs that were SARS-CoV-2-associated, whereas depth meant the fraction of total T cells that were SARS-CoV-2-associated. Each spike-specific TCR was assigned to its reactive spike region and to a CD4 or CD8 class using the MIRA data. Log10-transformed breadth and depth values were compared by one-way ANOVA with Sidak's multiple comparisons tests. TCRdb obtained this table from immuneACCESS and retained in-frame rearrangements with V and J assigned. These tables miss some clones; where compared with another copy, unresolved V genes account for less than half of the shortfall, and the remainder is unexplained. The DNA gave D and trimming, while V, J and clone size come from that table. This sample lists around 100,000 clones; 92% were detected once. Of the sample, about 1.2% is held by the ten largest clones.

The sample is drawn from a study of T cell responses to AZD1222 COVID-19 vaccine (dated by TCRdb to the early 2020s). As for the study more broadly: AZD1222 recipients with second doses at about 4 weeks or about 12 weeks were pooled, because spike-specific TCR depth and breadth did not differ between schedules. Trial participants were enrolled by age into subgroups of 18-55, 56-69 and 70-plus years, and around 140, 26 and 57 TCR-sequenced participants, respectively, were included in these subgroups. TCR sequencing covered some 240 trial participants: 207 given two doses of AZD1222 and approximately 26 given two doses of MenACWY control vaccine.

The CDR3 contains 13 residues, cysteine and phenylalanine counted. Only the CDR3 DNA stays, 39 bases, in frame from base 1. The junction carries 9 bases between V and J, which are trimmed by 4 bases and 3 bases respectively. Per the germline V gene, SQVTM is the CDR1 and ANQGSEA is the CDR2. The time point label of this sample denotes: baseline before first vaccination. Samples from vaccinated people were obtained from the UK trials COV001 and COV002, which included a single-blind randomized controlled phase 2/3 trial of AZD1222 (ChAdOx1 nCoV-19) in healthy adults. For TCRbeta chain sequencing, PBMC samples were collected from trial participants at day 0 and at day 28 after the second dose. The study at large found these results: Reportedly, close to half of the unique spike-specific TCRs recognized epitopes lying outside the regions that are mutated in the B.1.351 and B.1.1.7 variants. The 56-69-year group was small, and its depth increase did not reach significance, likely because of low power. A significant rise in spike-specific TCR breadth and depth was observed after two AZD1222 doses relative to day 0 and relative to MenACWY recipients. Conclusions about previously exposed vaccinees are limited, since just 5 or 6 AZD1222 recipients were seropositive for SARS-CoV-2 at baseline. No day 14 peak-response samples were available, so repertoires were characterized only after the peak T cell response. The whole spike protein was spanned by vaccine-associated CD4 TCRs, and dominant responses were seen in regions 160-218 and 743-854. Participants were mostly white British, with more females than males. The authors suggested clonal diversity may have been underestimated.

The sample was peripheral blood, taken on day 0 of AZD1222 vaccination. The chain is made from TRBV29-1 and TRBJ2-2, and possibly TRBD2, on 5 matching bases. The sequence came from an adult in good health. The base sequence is TGCAGCGTTGTGGAGGCGGACACCGGGGAGCTGTTTTTT. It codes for CSVVEADTGELFF.